A single sample gave rise to the 8 T cell receptor beta chains below, sequenced in a study of long-term antiretroviral therapy in people with HIV. The assay used was immunoSEQ (version v3.0), run at survey level. The data were produced by immunoSEQ multiplex PCR, yet TCRdb's version contains in-frame clones alone and is incomplete. This table has approximately 35,000 clones, 97% appearing once. The sequenced sample was unsorted PBMCs, obtained 6.9 years after starting antiretroviral therapy. These receptors came from a young man with HIV.

The chain is built from TRBV7-2 and TRBJ1-1; D gene unclear. The germline gives CDR1 SGHTA, CDR2 FQGNSA. Trimming cost V 7 bases and J 0 bases, with 15 bases left between them. The CDR3 is made up of 15 amino acids. The CDR3 nucleotides read TGTGCCAGCATCCACCAGACCCGCATGAACACTGAAGCTTTCTTT. Residues: CASIHQTRMNTEAFF.

The rearrangement uses TRBV7-2 and TRBJ2-1, with D maybe TRBD1 (6 bases). This CDR3 spans 14 amino acids. Germline V gene data show CDR1 as SGHTA and CDR2 as FQGNSA. V gave up 2 bases and J gave up 7 bases, with 12 bases separating them. The CDR3 nucleotides are TGTGCCAGCAGCTTACAGGCAGGGGCAAATGAGCAGTTCTTC. Its translation is CASSLQAGANEQFF.

The chain is built from TRBV20-1 and TRBJ1-2; no definite D call. Germline loops: CDR1 DFQATT, CDR2 SNEGSKA (reference sequence). Trimming stripped 6 bases from V and 7 bases from J, with 12 bases between. The CDR3 contains 11 residues. The CDR3 nucleotides read TGCAGTGCCCCCATTCCCGGTGGCTACACCTTC. This encodes CSAPIPGGYTF.

J is TRBJ1-2 and V is TRBV6-6; the D gene is possibly TRBD1 (5 bases). Looked up from germline, CDR1 is MNHNY and CDR2 is SVGAGI (reference sequence). This CDR3 spans 14 amino acids. V lost 8 bases and J lost 6, with 19 bases in between. The CDR3 reads CASGQKGQLHGYTF. The CDR3 bases are TGTGCCAGCGGTCAAAAGGGGCAGCTTCATGGCTACACCTTC.

CDR3 sequence: CASSANQSRLFF. The CDR3 bases are TGTGCCAGCAGCGCAAACCAATCGAGGCTGTTTTTT. This chain connects TRBV9 to TRBJ1-4; D is uncertain. V was pared by 3 bases and J by 14 bases, with 14 bases between. The CDR3 loop spans 12 amino acids. In germline, CDR1 is SGDLS, CDR2 YYNGEE. Supplemented by reference TRBV9 and TRBJ1-4, the full variable domain reads DSGVTQTPKHLITATGQRVTLRCSPRSGDLSVYWYQQSLDQGLQFLIQYYNGEERAKGNILERFSAQQFPDLHSELNLSSLELGDSALYFCASSANQSRLFFGSGTQLSVL.

V is TRBV6-5 and J is TRBJ1-1; D ambiguous. Deletions cut 3 bases from V and 1 base from J, with 9 bases between. Germline CDR1 is MNHEY and CDR2 is SVGAGI. The CDR3 runs to 14 residues. Written as DNA, the CDR3 is TGTGCCAGCAGTTATGGTGGGCAGAACACTGAAGCTTTCTTT. Protein sequence: CASSYGGQNTEAFF.

The chain carries TRBV19 and TRBJ2-2; 7 bases line up with TRBD2. V lost 6 bases to trimming and J lost 1 base; unmatched junction nucleotides: 11. The CDR3 runs to 17 residues. Per the germline V gene, CDR1 is LNHDA and CDR2 is SQIVND (reference sequence). The CDR3 DNA follows: TGTGCCAGTAGCCCATGGGCTAGCGGAGAGAACACCGGGGAGCTGTTTTTT. It translates to CASSPWASGENTGELFF.

The chain is built from TRBV7-3 and TRBJ2-2; no definite D call. This CDR3 region has 15 residues. The germline V and J ends were trimmed by 1 base and 0 bases, with 6 bases remaining between them. The germline V gene has CDR1 SGHTA and CDR2 FQGTGA. CDR3 region: CASSLKVANTGELFF. The DNA of the CDR3 is TGTGCCAGCAGCTTAAAAGTGGCGAACACCGGGGAGCTGTTTTTT.